The 25 T cell receptor beta chains reported below all come from one sample, sequenced in a study of response to subunit inactivated influenza vaccine. TCRdb reprocessed the RT-PCR reads via MiXCR and lists one record per CDR3 protein. Altogether hundreds of thousands of distinct CDR3 sequences are present, about 14% being singletons, with the ten largest covering 7.5% to 9%. The sample in question was PBMCs from blood, obtained 14 to 15 days before vaccination. These receptors were taken from a man aged 45-65 years who received an inactivated influenza vaccine.

In its sample, this clonotype was seen a few times. The J gene is TRBJ2-3, the V gene TRBV4-1, with D hard to call. CDR3 length: 15 amino acids. Germline V lookup: CDR1 MGHRA, CDR2 YSYEKL. V lost 3 bases and J lost 3, with 13 bases in between. The CDR3 sequence is CASSHASLGTDTQYF. The CDR3 DNA is TGCGCCAGCAGCCATGCCTCTTTAGGGACAGATACGCAGTATTTT.

This chain's CDR3 is CASSSLQYSYEQYF. CDR3 nucleotides: TGTGCCAGCAGCTCCCTCCAATACTCCTACGAGCAGTACTTC. The V and J genes are TRBV11-2 and TRBJ2-7; D is uncertain. The CDR3 length is 14 residues. The germline V and J ends were trimmed by 4 bases and 0 bases, with 10 bases remaining between them. Germline CDR1 reads SGHAT; CDR2 reads FQNNGV. Complete variable domain (other parts from reference TRBV11-2 and TRBJ2-7): EAGVAQSPRYKIIEKRQSVAFWCNPISGHATLYWYQQILGQGPKLLIQFQNNGVVDDSQLPKDRFSAERLKGVDSTLKIQPAKLEDSAVYLCASSSLQYSYEQYFGPGTRLTVT.

The rearrangement joins TRBV7-9 to TRBJ2-3, with 8 bases matching TRBD1. Trimming cost V 5 bases and J 8 bases; bases outside gene matches: 3. From germline, CDR1 is SEHNR and CDR2 FQNEAQ (reference sequence). The CDR3 totals 12 residues. CDR3 amino acids: CASSDRGSTQYF. In DNA form, the CDR3 reads TGTGCCAGCAGCGACAGGGGAAGTACGCAGTATTTT.

The chain uses TRBV29-1 and TRBJ2-1; 8 bases are a match to TRBD1. J gave up 0 bases and V 8 bases, and 15 bases lay outside the gene matches. The V gene's germline CDR1 is SQVTM and CDR2 ANQGSEA. This CDR3 region has 17 residues. The CDR3 spells CSFRGQSKVGSYNEQFF. CDR3 DNA: TGCAGCTTCAGGGGGCAGTCCAAGGTGGGCTCCTACAATGAGCAGTTCTTC.

The rearrangement links TRBV24-1 to TRBJ2-5; 7 bases fit TRBD1. Trimming cost V 5 bases and J 2 bases; bases outside gene matches: 7. The CDR3 is 15 amino acids. The germline gives CDR1 KGHDR, CDR2 SFDVKD. The CDR3 DNA reads TGTGCCACCAGTGTTCAGATACAGGGGCAAGAGACCCAGTACTTC. It yields the protein CATSVQIQGQETQYF.

This clonotype occurred many times. The chain recombines TRBV2 with TRBJ1-2; D is perhaps TRBD1 (5 bases). The CDR3 loop spans 13 amino acids. Germline V CDR1 and CDR2: SNHLY, FYNNEI. Trimming left V 7 bases short and J 4 bases short, with 13 bases between. CDR3 bases: TGTGCCAGCACTGGAACAGGAGTCTATGGCTACACCTTC. Translating it yields CASTGTGVYGYTF. The full variable domain, completed using reference TRBV2 and TRBJ1-2, is EPEVTQTPSHQVTQMGQEVILRCVPISNHLYFYWYRQILGQKVEFLVSFYNNEISEKSEIFDDQFSVERPDGSNFTLKIRSTKLEDSAMYFCASTGTGVYGYTFGSGTRLTVV.

This clonotype was detected only a few times. The rearrangement links TRBV4-3 to TRBJ2-1; possible D gene TRBD1, 6 bases. The V end was cut by 2 bases, the J end by 6 bases, with 11 bases between. The length of the CDR3 is 14 residues. CDR1 and CDR2 from the germline V gene are LGHNA and YSLEER. Written as DNA, the CDR3 is TGCGCCAGCAGCCAACAGGGGAGAGTCAATGAGCAGTTCTTC. As protein: CASSQQGRVNEQFF.

This clonotype was detected only a few times. The gene calls are TRBV12-3 or TRBV12-4 and TRBJ2-1; no clear D. V was trimmed by 2 bases and J by 6 bases, leaving 8 bases between them. This CDR3 spans 13 amino acids. For the CDR3, the DNA is TGTGCCAGCAGTTTAATTCCAGGCAATGAGCAGTTCTTC. Translated, it gives CASSLIPGNEQFF.

This clonotype was counted at least ten times. The chain is built from TRBV29-1 and TRBJ2-6; D is ambiguous. The length of the CDR3 is 13 residues. Germline values: CDR1 SQVTM, CDR2 ANQGSEA. Trimming pared 7 bases from V and 0 bases from J, leaving 7 bases between. The CDR3 DNA reads TGCAGCGGTAGGGACTCTGGGGCCAACGTCCTGACTTTC. As protein: CSGRDSGANVLTF. Looking up the rest from reference TRBV29-1 and TRBJ2-6 gives the full variable domain: SAVISQKPSRDICQRGTSLTIQCQVDSQVTMMFWYRQQPGQSLTLIATANQGSEATYESGFVIDKFPISRPNLTFSTLTVSNMSPEDSSIYLCSGRDSGANVLTFGAGSRLTVL.

This clonotype occurred a few times. This chain joins TRBV7-9 and TRBJ2-5, with D possibly TRBD1 on 6 matching bases. The CDR3 runs to 14 residues. V was shortened by 3 bases and J by 0 bases, with 8 bases between the two germline ends. Germline lookup yields CDR1 SEHNR and CDR2 FQNEAQ (reference sequence). The CDR3 DNA is TGTGCCAGCAGCTTCGACAGGTACCAAGAGACCCAGTACTTC. Protein sequence: CASSFDRYQETQYF. The entire variable domain, with the rest obtained from reference TRBV7-9 and TRBJ2-5, is as follows: DTGVSQNPRHKITKRGQNVTFRCDPISEHNRLYWYRQTLGQGPEFLTYFQNEAQLEKSRLLSDRFSAERPKGSFSTLEIQRTEQGDSAMYLCASSFDRYQETQYFGPGTRLLVL.

In its sample, this clonotype was seen a few times. The chain recombines TRBV7-2 with TRBJ2-3; D is unclear. The germline CDR1 and CDR2 sequences are SGHTA and FQGNSA. V was clipped by 3 bases and J by 2 bases, with 9 bases between them. CDR3 length: 14 residues. The CDR3 DNA sequence: TGTGCCAGCAGCTTGAATATCCACACAGATACGCAGTATTTT. Protein product: CASSLNIHTDTQYF.

The chain recombines TRBV5-1 with TRBJ2-5, with a tentative D call TRBD1 (6 bases). The germline CDR1 and CDR2 sequences are SGHRS and YFSETQ. This CDR3 spans 15 amino acids. Between the trimmed V and J ends, which lost 7 bases and 2 bases, there was a span of 18 bases. The CDR3 is CASEQGPNLQETQYF. Here the CDR3 DNA reads TGCGCCAGCGAACAGGGACCAAACCTACAAGAGACCCAGTACTTC.

This clonotype was seen a handful of times. The genes are TRBV27 and TRBJ2-1, with TRBD2 matching over 7 bases. The CDR3 has 14 amino acids. The V segment lost 5 bases and the J segment 6 bases; nucleotides outside the gene matches: 7. Germline V gives CDR1 MNHEY, CDR2 SMNVEV (reference sequence). For the CDR3, the DNA is TGTGCCAGCAGTCCAATAGCTAGCGGCAATGAGCAGTTCTTC. Its protein is CASSPIASGNEQFF.

This clonotype was detected a few times. The chain is built from TRBV3-1 and TRBJ2-2; the match to TRBD2 covers 8 bases. Looked up from germline, CDR1 is LGHDT and CDR2 is YNNKEL (reference sequence). CDR3 size: 15 residues. The junction had 5 bases not matched to a gene; V was cut back by 7 bases and J by 1 base. The CDR3: CASKITSGNTGELFF. CDR3 sequence (DNA): TGTGCCAGCAAGATTACTAGCGGGAACACCGGGGAGCTGTTTTTT.

This clonotype was found a few times. V usage is TRBV30 and J usage is TRBJ1-4; D uncertain. The V gene lost 2 bases and the J gene lost 2 bases, with 3 bases spanning the gap. Germline loops: CDR1 GTSNPN, CDR2 SVGIG (reference sequence). The CDR3 sequence is 12 residues long. The CDR3 DNA follows: TGTGCCTGGAGTTTGACTAATGAAAAACTGTTTTTT. This sequence encodes CAWSLTNEKLFF. The full variable domain, completed using reference TRBV30 and TRBJ1-4, is SQTIHQWPATLVQPVGSPLSLECTVEGTSNPNLYWYRQAAGRGLQLLFYSVGIGQISSEVPQNLSASRPQDRQFILSSKKLLLSDSGFYLCAWSLTNEKLFFGSGTQLSVL.

This clonotype was found many times. V is TRBV5-5 and J is TRBJ1-3; D gene ambiguous. The CDR3 is 13 amino acids. V lost 5 bases to trimming and J lost 2 bases, with 8 bases between them. CDR1 and CDR2 (germline): SGHKS, YYEKEE (reference sequence). This CDR3 reads CASSHQTGNTIYF. The CDR3 DNA reads TGTGCCAGCAGTCACCAAACTGGAAACACCATATATTTT. Based on the CDR3 plus reference TRBV5-5 and TRBJ1-3, the full variable domain is DAGVTQSPTHLIKTRGQQVTLRCSPISGHKSVSWYQQVLGQGPQFIFQYYEKEERGRGNFPDRFSARQFPNYSSELNVNALLLGDSALYLCASSHQTGNTIYFGEGSWLTVV.

This clonotype was seen more than once but under ten times. The chain has TRBV11-2 and TRBJ2-7, with 7 bases matching TRBD2. The CDR3 is made up of 18 amino acids. V gave up 2 bases and J gave up 1 base; unmatched junction bases: 14. In germline, CDR1 is SGHAT, CDR2 FQNNGV. CDR3 sequence (DNA): TGTGCCAGCAGCTTACCATCCGCTGGACTAGATACTTCCTACGAGCAGTACTTC. Its protein product is CASSLPSAGLDTSYEQYF.

This clonotype came up a few times. The genes are TRBV13 and TRBJ2-1; D ambiguous. The CDR3 loop spans 13 amino acids. Germline lookup yields CDR1 PRHDT and CDR2 FYEKMQ (reference sequence). Trimming pared 1 base from V and 9 bases from J, leaving 10 bases between. The CDR3 reads CASSLVSVPEQFF. The CDR3, as DNA: TGTGCCAGCAGCTTAGTTTCGGTGCCTGAGCAGTTCTTC.

In its sample, this clonotype was seen a few times. This chain joins TRBV20-1 and TRBJ2-1, with 7 positions matching TRBD2. With V trimmed by 3 bases and J by 6 bases, 5 bases remained unmatched. The CDR3 has 13 amino acids. Per germline, CDR1 DFQATT and CDR2 SNEGSKA (reference sequence). CDR3 residues: CSASGRRGNEQFF. The CDR3 DNA reads as TGCAGTGCTAGCGGGAGGAGGGGCAATGAGCAGTTCTTC.

The CDR3 spells CAISDTTWGSYNEQFF. In DNA, the CDR3 is TGTGCCATCAGTGATACTACTTGGGGCTCCTACAATGAGCAGTTCTTC. The V call is TRBV10-3, the J call TRBJ2-1; no firm D call. CDR3 length equals 16 residues. Trimming took 3 bases from V and 0 from J, leaving 12 bases between them. Germline loops: CDR1 ENHRY, CDR2 SYGVKD.

This clonotype was recorded at least ten times. The chain carries TRBV29-1 and TRBJ2-3; D gene unclear. Germline CDR1 is SQVTM and CDR2 is ANQGSEA. Trimming stripped 4 bases from V and 1 base from J, with 9 bases between. The CDR3 loop spans 13 amino acids. The CDR3 DNA reads as TGCAGCGTTGCCGTCCCCGGCACAGATACGCAGTATTTT. This gives the protein CSVAVPGTDTQYF.

This clonotype was recorded a few times. V usage is TRBV5-1 and J usage is TRBJ2-7; D gene uncertain. Germline V gene lookup returns CDR1 SGHRS and CDR2 YFSETQ. This CDR3 has 16 amino acids. Trimming cost V 3 bases and J 0 bases, with 16 bases left between them. As DNA, the CDR3 is TGCGCCAGCAGCTCCCCGAGGATAGGCGACTCCTACGAGCAGTACTTC. Protein: CASSSPRIGDSYEQYF.

This clonotype has more than one count but fewer than ten. The chain links TRBV5-1 to TRBJ2-1; the match to TRBD1 covers 9 bases. Losses at the gene ends were 6 bases for V and 5 bases for J; bases not matched to a gene: 3. The CDR3 consists of 13 residues. Per germline, CDR1 SGHRS and CDR2 YFSETQ. Here the CDR3 DNA reads TGCGCCAGCAAACAGGGGGCGGACAATGAGCAGTTCTTC. Residues: CASKQGADNEQFF.

This clonotype was seen more than once but under ten times. The chain carries TRBV2 and TRBJ2-1; tentatively, D is TRBD1 or TRBD2 (5 bases each). The CDR3 is 12 residues long. The germline V and J ends were trimmed by 10 bases and 5 bases, with 12 bases remaining between them. The germline V gene encodes CDR1 SNHLY and CDR2 FYNNEI. CDR3 in amino acids: CATWDHHNEQFF. CDR3 DNA: TGTGCCACGTGGGACCACCACAATGAGCAGTTCTTC.

The chain carries TRBV7-6 and TRBJ1-6; 9 nucleotides align to TRBD1. Germline CDR1 and CDR2: SGHVS and FNYEAQ. After removal of 1 base from V and 9 bases from J, the junction contained 7 bases not matched to a gene. The CDR3 extends over 16 amino acids. The CDR3 DNA sequence: TGTGCCAGCAGCTTAGAAGTCAGGACAGGGGTTTCACCCCTCCACTTT. This encodes CASSLEVRTGVSPLHF.